The TCR beta chain under discussion was sequenced for a study of regulatory T cells in long-lasting Graves disease. The sample's time point: newly diagnosed GD, antithyroid drugs for less than 3 months. RNA from PBMCs was the source of the TCR library. Library construction for TCR beta used iRepertoire HTBI primers and Arm-PCR of CDR3 regions. TCRdb re-called the multiplex PCR reads through MiXCR, storing one row per CDR3 protein. Of about 440,000 distinct CDR3 sequences in the sample, about 15% were seen once. The CDR3 totals 17 residues. Trimming stripped 1 base from V and 10 bases from J, with 24 bases between. Per the germline V gene, CDR1 is SGHRS and CDR2 is YFSETQ. This same sample was also taken into another study, of T cells in Graves' hyperthyroidism and ophthalmopathy.

The chain uses TRBV5-1 and TRBJ2-1; D might be TRBD1 (5 bases). The sequencing here drew on peripheral blood mononuclear cells (PBMCs), taken at new diagnosis, from a patient treated with antithyroid drugs. This clonotype originated in a young woman with Graves disease. DNA for the CDR3: TGCGCCAGCAGCTTGTATCCCGACAGCTACAACTCCTACGAGCAGTTCTTC. Translating it yields CASSLYPDSYNSYEQFF.